The 21 T cell receptor beta chains presented below share a single source sample, sequenced in a study of blood T cells in healthy people across ages. Through a sample-barcoded 5' primer and a J-beta primer mix, a second PCR was run for about 7 to 12 cycles. TCRdb processed the 5' RACE reads anew with MiXCR; each CDR3 protein has one entry. The sample consists of 780,000 or so distinct CDR3 sequences, approximately 25% of them appearing once. This sample also belongs to another study, concerning T cells of mothers and their children.

Sequences were obtained from blood. These receptor sequences come from a boy younger than 18 in good health.

The table lists this clonotype with a few counts. The V call is TRBV9, the J call TRBJ2-3; 7 bases are shared with TRBD2. The CDR3 loop spans 15 amino acids. Germline values: CDR1 SGDLS, CDR2 YYNGEE. Losses at the gene ends were 2 bases for V and 4 bases for J; bases not matched to a gene: 7. The CDR3 loop is CASSVGLVVSDTQYF. In DNA form, the CDR3 reads TGTGCCAGCAGCGTCGGACTAGTAGTTTCAGATACGCAGTATTTT.

In its sample, this clonotype was seen a few times. This rearrangement joins TRBV27 to TRBJ1-1; 11 nucleotides agree with TRBD1. V lost 6 bases to trimming and J lost 1 base; unmatched junction nucleotides: 4. The CDR3 runs 15 residues. Germline V gene sequence: CDR1 MNHEY, CDR2 SMNVEV (reference sequence). The CDR3 region is CASSRGTGGNTEAFF. In DNA form, the CDR3 reads TGTGCCAGCAGCCGAGGGACAGGGGGGAACACTGAAGCTTTCTTT.

CDR3 region: CASSLEAYYGYTF. The CDR3 DNA follows: TGTGCCAGCAGTTTGGAGGCCTACTATGGCTACACCTTC. This chain connects TRBV28 to TRBJ1-2, with D unclear. Germline-derived CDR1 and CDR2 are MDHEN and SYDVKM. V lost 3 bases and J 3 bases, leaving 8 bases between the germline ends. This CDR3 is 13 amino acids long.

This clonotype was seen only a few times. CDR3 residues: CSAGSSAGRETQYF. The DNA of the CDR3 is TGCAGTGCGGGCTCTAGCGCAGGGCGAGAGACCCAGTACTTC. This chain links TRBV20-1 with TRBJ2-5; TRBD2 might be the D (6 bases). The CDR3 is 14 amino acids. Germline CDR1 DFQATT, CDR2 SNEGSKA (reference sequence). The V end was cut by 6 bases, the J end by 4 bases, with 18 bases between.

This clonotype was observed a handful of times. The chain uses TRBV3-1 and TRBJ1-1, with D uncertain. The CDR3 is 14 residues long. Trimming cost V 8 bases and J 1 base, with 14 bases left between them. The germline CDR1 and CDR2 sequences are LGHDT and YNNKEL (reference sequence). The CDR3 protein is CASADVNQNTEAFF. The CDR3 nucleotides are TGTGCCAGCGCGGACGTTAATCAGAACACTGAAGCTTTCTTT.

The rearrangement joins TRBV6-5 to TRBJ1-6; D is undetermined. Trimming cost V 7 bases and J 5 bases, with 6 bases left between them. Germline V gives CDR1 MNHEY, CDR2 SVGAGI. The CDR3 has 12 amino acids. This CDR3 is CASTDNNSPLHF. The CDR3 nucleotides read TGTGCCAGCACCGATAATAATTCACCCCTCCACTTT.

The chain joins TRBV29-1 to TRBJ2-6, with TRBD1 matching over 7 bases. The CDR3 is 15 residues long. V dropped 6 bases and J dropped 0; count of bases not matched to a gene: 5. Germline V gene sequence: CDR1 SQVTM, CDR2 ANQGSEA. In DNA form, the CDR3 reads TGCAGCGTGACAGGGCCCTACTCTGGGGCCAACGTCCTGACTTTC. Translated: CSVTGPYSGANVLTF.

This clonotype came up once. The V gene is TRBV21-1, the J gene TRBJ1-2; TRBD1 is the table's D call and was not checked against the DNA. TRBV21-1 is listed as a pseudogene. The CDR3 covers 15 residues. CDR3 bases: TGTGCCAGCAGCAAAGTATACAGGGCAGACTATGGCTACACCTTC. Amino acid sequence: CASSKVYRADYGYTF.

This chain connects TRBV13 to TRBJ2-5; TRBD2 matches at 9 bases. V was clipped by 4 bases and J by 5 bases; unmatched bases: 5. Germline V gene sequence: CDR1 PRHDT, CDR2 FYEKMQ (reference sequence). The CDR3 has 14 amino acids. CDR3 sequence reads: CASSSLSGRETQYF. The CDR3, as DNA: TGTGCCAGCAGCTCCCTGAGCGGGAGGGAGACCCAGTACTTC.

The chain uses TRBV29-1 and TRBJ2-7; D perhaps matches TRBD2 (6 bases). CDR3 length: 12 residues. V lost 7 bases and J 2 bases, leaving 12 bases between the germline ends. The germline V gene has CDR1 SQVTM and CDR2 ANQGSEA. CDR3 protein: CSGGDGTYEQYF. CDR3 nucleotides: TGCAGCGGGGGGGACGGAACCTACGAGCAGTACTTC.

The V and J genes are TRBV28 and TRBJ2-7; tentatively, D is TRBD2 (6 bases). V was pared by 8 bases and J by 5 bases, with 22 bases between. This CDR3 comprises 15 residues. Germline V gene data show CDR1 as MDHEN and CDR2 as SYDVKM. The chain's CDR3 is CASWGNRGAENEQYF. CDR3 DNA sequence: TGTGCCAGCTGGGGGAACCGCGGGGCAGAGAACGAGCAGTACTTC.

The CDR3 loop reads CSAHGGSNTEAFF. In DNA form, the CDR3 reads TGCAGTGCCCACGGCGGATCGAACACTGAAGCTTTCTTT. The chain carries TRBV20-1 and TRBJ1-1; D is undetermined. Germline-derived CDR1 and CDR2 are DFQATT and SNEGSKA (reference sequence). The CDR3 covers 13 residues. V lost 6 bases and J lost 1, with 12 bases in between.

CDR3 coding DNA: TGTGCCAGCTCACCACCCTACACAACGAACACTGAAGCTTTCTTT. Translating it yields CASSPPYTTNTEAFF. The V gene is TRBV18, the J gene TRBJ1-1; D not certain. V lost 0 bases and J lost 1, with 9 bases in between. CDR3 size: 15 residues. Germline V CDR1 and CDR2: KGHSH, LQKENI.

This clonotype was seen a handful of times. The V call is TRBV28, the J call TRBJ2-1, with D possibly called TRBD1 or TRBD2 (5 bases each). V gave up 2 bases and J gave up 2 bases, with 10 bases separating them. Germline V gene data show CDR1 as MDHEN and CDR2 as SYDVKM. CDR3 length: 15 residues. In nucleotides, the CDR3 is TGTGCCAGCAGTTTAGGCCCGGGGCCCTACAATGAGCAGTTCTTC. As protein: CASSLGPGPYNEQFF.

This clonotype appeared many times. The gene calls are TRBV7-3 and TRBJ2-5; D is unresolved. V was cut by 0 bases and J by 4 bases, with 6 bases left in between. The CDR3 has 13 amino acids. CDR1 SGHTA and CDR2 FQGTGA come from the germline V gene. CDR3 loop: CASSLTGLETQYF. The CDR3 DNA is TGTGCCAGCAGCTTAACGGGCTTAGAGACCCAGTACTTC.

The J gene is TRBJ2-5, the V gene TRBV7-8; the match to TRBD2 covers 7 bases. This CDR3 comprises 16 residues. V was clipped by 0 bases and J by 0 bases; unmatched bases: 4. CDR1 and CDR2 (germline): SGHVS, FQNEAQ. The CDR3 here is CASSLARLANQETQYF. Here the CDR3 DNA reads TGTGCCAGCAGCTTAGCAAGACTAGCCAACCAAGAGACCCAGTACTTC. Using reference TRBV7-8 and TRBJ2-5 for the parts outside the CDR3, the full variable domain is GAGVSQSPRYKVAKRGQDVALRCDPISGHVSLFWYQQALGQGPEFLTYFQNEAQLDKSGLPSDRFFAERPEGSVSTLKIQRTQQEDSAVYLCASSLARLANQETQYFGPGTRLLVL.

The chain joins TRBV7-9 to TRBJ2-7; weak D call: TRBD2 (6 bases). V shed 2 bases and J shed 2 bases, with 13 bases lying between them. The germline V gene encodes CDR1 SEHNR and CDR2 FQNEAQ (reference sequence). The CDR3 is made up of 15 amino acids. CDR3: CASSLPGSGAYEQYF. CDR3 sequence (DNA): TGTGCCAGCAGCTTACCAGGTAGCGGCGCCTACGAGCAGTACTTC.

In its sample, this clonotype was seen a few times. The chain has TRBV15 and TRBJ1-1, with unresolved D. Germline assignment: CDR1 LNHNV and CDR2 YYDKDF (reference sequence). CDR3 length: 13 residues. V dropped 5 bases and J dropped 4 bases, with 11 bases sitting between them. The CDR3 coding sequence is TGTGCCACCAGCGGCCCATTAAGCACTGAAGCTTTCTTT. Its protein product is CATSGPLSTEAFF.

This clonotype was seen more than once but under ten times. The chain has TRBV5-5 and TRBJ1-2; 9 bases match TRBD1. V shed 5 bases and J 3 bases; nucleotides not matched to a gene: 5. The CDR3 has 14 amino acids. The germline gives CDR1 SGHKS, CDR2 YYEKEE (reference sequence). CDR3 sequence: CASREWTGDYGYTF. As DNA, the CDR3 is TGTGCCAGCAGGGAATGGACAGGGGACTATGGCTACACCTTC.

The gene calls are TRBV7-2 and TRBJ2-3; D is unresolved. Trimming stripped 5 bases from V and 2 bases from J, with 5 bases between. The germline CDR1 and CDR2 sequences are SGHTA and FQGNSA. The CDR3 is 12 residues long. This CDR3 is CASSKTTDTQYF. DNA of the CDR3: TGTGCCAGCAGCAAAACCACAGATACGCAGTATTTT.

The chain's CDR3 is CASSRQESHGYTF. CDR3 nucleotides: TGTGCCAGCAGTAGACAGGAATCACATGGCTACACCTTC. V is TRBV12-3 or TRBV12-4 and J is TRBJ1-2; D is possibly TRBD1 (6 bases). CDR3 size: 13 residues. V lost 5 bases to trimming and J lost 6 bases, with 13 bases between them.